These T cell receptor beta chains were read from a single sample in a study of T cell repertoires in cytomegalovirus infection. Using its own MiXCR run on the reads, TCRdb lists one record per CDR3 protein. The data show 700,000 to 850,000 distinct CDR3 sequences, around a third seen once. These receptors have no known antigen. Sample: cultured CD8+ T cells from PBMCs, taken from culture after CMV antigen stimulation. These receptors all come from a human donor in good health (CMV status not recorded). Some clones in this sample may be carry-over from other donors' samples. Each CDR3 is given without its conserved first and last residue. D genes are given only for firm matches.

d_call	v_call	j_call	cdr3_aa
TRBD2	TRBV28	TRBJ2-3	ASSFPPQTSVEDTQY
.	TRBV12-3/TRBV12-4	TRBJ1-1	ASSLAIENTEAF
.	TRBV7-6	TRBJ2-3	ASSLLASEDTQY
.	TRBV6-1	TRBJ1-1	ASTGTLNTEAF
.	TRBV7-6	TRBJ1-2	AGSLSSLQIYGYT
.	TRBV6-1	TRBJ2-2	ASSLPAGFTGELF
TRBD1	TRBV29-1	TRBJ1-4	SVEDSDRDDEKLF
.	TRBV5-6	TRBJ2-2	ASSFSTTGELF
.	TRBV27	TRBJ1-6	ASKLGGDNSPLH
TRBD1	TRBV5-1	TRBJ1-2	VSSVGDRAVDDT
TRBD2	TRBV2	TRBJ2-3	ASLGLADLLDTQY
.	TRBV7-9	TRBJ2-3	ASSQGESTDTQY
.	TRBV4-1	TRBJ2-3	ASRRPGIEADTQY
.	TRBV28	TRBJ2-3	ASSSRRATDTQY
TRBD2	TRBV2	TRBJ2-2	VGLQAGGANTGELF
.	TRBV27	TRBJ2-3	ASSHQGSTDTQY
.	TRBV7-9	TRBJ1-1	ASGPARFTEAF
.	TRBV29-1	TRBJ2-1	SVVGTFSDEQF
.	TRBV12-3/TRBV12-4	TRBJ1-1	ASDTRGVNTEAF
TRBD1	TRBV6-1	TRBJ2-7	ASSEGTGYSYEQY
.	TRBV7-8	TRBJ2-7	ASSSLRTTYEQY
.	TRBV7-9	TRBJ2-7	ASRKVPVGSSYEQY
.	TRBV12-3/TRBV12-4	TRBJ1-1	ASSSPLGQMNTEAF
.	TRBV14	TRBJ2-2	ASSQVVPTNTGELF
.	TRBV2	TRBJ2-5	ASTEWFGGQRETQY
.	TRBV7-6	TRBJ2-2	ASSLSSAQNTGELF
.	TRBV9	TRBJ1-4	ASSPQGTSTNEKLF
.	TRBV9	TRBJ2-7	ASSPAGDEQY
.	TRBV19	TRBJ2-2	ASSGGGELF
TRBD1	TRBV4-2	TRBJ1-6	ASSQGLILTGTDNSPLH
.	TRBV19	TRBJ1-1	ASSITSGATEAF
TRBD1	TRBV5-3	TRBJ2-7	ASSSDRDRGLYEQY
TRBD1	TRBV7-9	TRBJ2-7	ASSEGGAGEQY
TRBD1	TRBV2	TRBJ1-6	ASSGQGLNSPLH
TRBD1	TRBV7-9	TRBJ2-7	ASSLVATGGDEQY
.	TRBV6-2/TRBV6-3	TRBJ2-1	ASSLFTASSYNEQF
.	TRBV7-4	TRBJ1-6	ASRRQHFALH
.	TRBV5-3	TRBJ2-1	ARSPIRPPRQF
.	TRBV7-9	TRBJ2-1	ASSFKSWNYNEQF
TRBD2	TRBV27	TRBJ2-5	ANSLIAGGPRETQY
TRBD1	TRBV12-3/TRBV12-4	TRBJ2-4	ASSEDWTGGLAKNIQY
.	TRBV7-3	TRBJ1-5	ASSKITQKGSGDGGHSNQSQH
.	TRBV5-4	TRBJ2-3	ASSLPIIAGDSSTDTQY
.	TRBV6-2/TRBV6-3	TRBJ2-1	ASSPGGESYNEQF
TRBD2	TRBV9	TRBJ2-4	ASTGLAGGHIQY
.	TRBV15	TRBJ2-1	ATSTRVNSYNEQF
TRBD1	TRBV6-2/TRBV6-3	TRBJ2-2	ASSYSIYDRDWNTGELF
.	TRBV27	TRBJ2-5	ASKWGTPAETQY
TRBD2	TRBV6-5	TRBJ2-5	ASSLTSGERETQY
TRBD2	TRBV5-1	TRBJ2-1	ASSLAQRGVLEQF
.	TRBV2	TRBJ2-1	ASIRTGPGGEQF
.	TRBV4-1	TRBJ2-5	ASSPDRESQY
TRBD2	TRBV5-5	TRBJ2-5	ASLLASGGPETQY
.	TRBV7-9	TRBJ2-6	ASPRPGSGANVLT
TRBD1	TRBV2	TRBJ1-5	ASSGPTGQGSFGNQPQH
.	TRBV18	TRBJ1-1	ASSPRKTAANTEAF
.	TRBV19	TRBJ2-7	TSSIWSGSSYEQY